Listed below are T cell receptor beta chains from one sample, sequenced in a study of blood T cell repertoires in COVID-19. Clones were read by immunoSEQ multiplex PCR, and TCRdb kept only the in-frame ones, dropping some. Among tens of thousands of clones listed, around 83% were seen once. Specimen: peripheral blood. The receptors derive from a human donor in a cohort sampled during active or convalescent COVID-19. CDR3s include the opening cysteine and the closing phenylalanine or tryptophan. Fields, in order: J gene, D gene, V gene, clone size, CDR3 protein, CDR3 DNA. D genes are given only for firm matches. Part of the rows lack a size; the others show once, few, many or a class for expanded clones.

>TRBJ1-1|TRBD1|TRBV4-1|NA
CASSPPLWTGMNTEAFF
TGCGCCAGCAGCCCCCCCTTATGGACAGGGATGAACACTGAAGCTTTCTTT
>TRBJ2-7|TRBD2|TRBV20-1|NA
CSASKIVAGNEQYF
TGCAGTGCTAGTAAGATTGTAGCGGGGAACGAGCAGTACTTC
>TRBJ1-2|NA|TRBV9|NA
CASSVGYGTYGYTF
TGTGCCAGCAGCGTAGGGTACGGTACCTATGGCTACACCTTC
>TRBJ2-5|NA|TRBV5-4|NA
CASSLASQGEAQYF
TGTGCCAGCAGCTTGGCTAGCCAGGGGGAGGCCCAGTACTTC
>TRBJ2-1|TRBD2|TRBV4-1|NA
CASSPRGLAGGPTNEQFF
TGCGCCAGCAGCCCGAGGGGGCTAGCGGGGGGGCCTACGAATGAGCAGTTCTTC
>TRBJ1-2|NA|TRBV13|NA
CASSLGTANYGYTF
TGTGCCAGCAGCTTAGGCACGGCTAACTATGGCTACACCTTC
>TRBJ2-1|NA|TRBV24-1|NA
CATSDSVGGNEQFF
TGTGCCACCAGTGATTCCGTCGGCGGGAATGAGCAGTTCTTC
>TRBJ2-1|TRBD2|TRBV7-9|NA
CASSSSGGRGNEQFF
TGTGCCAGCAGCTCTAGCGGGGGGAGGGGTAATGAGCAGTTCTTC
>TRBJ1-6|NA|TRBV3-1/TRBV3-2|NA
CASSPKDRYFIDSPLHF
TGTGCCAGCAGCCCGAAAGACAGATATTTCATCGATTCACCCCTCCACTTT
>TRBJ2-2|TRBD2|TRBV6-2/TRBV6-3|NA
CASSILAGEPTGELFF
TGTGCCAGCAGTATTCTAGCGGGGGAACCGACCGGGGAGCTGTTTTTT
>TRBJ1-5|TRBD1|TRBV19|NA
CACRGQWSNQPQHF
TGTGCCTGCAGGGGGCAATGGAGCAATCAGCCCCAGCATTTT
>TRBJ1-4|NA|TRBV18|NA
CASSPVQATNEKLFF
TGTGCCAGCTCACCTGTCCAGGCAACTAATGAAAAACTGTTTTTT
>TRBJ1-2|TRBD1|TRBV7-8|NA
CASSKWDRNYGYTF
TGTGCCAGCAGTAAATGGGACAGAAACTATGGCTACACCTTC
>TRBJ2-7|TRBD1|TRBV10-3|NA
CAISSDRASYEQYF
TGTGCCATCAGCTCCGACAGGGCGAGCTACGAGCAGTACTTC
>TRBJ2-7|TRBD1|TRBV6-6|NA
CASTPRDRGFYEQYF
TGTGCCAGCACTCCCCGGGACAGGGGCTTCTACGAGCAGTACTTC
>TRBJ2-5|TRBD2|TRBV11-2|NA
CASSIGRGLAEETQYF
TGTGCCAGCAGCATCGGGCGGGGACTAGCGGAAGAGACCCAGTACTTC
>TRBJ2-2|NA|TRBV25-1|NA
CASSETLWANTGELFF
TGTGCCAGCAGTGAGACTCTTTGGGCGAACACCGGGGAGCTGTTTTTT
>TRBJ1-2|TRBD1|TRBV18|NA
CASSPTTGSYYGYTF
TGTGCCAGCTCACCCACGACAGGGTCTTACTATGGCTACACCTTC
>TRBJ1-4|NA|TRBV27|NA
CASGREANEKLFF
TGTGCCAGCGGACGGGAGGCTAATGAAAAACTGTTTTTT
>TRBJ2-3|TRBD2|TRBV3-1/TRBV3-2|NA
CASSPQGAGGDTQYF
TGTGCCAGCAGCCCCCAAGGGGCGGGGGGGGATACGCAGTATTTT
>TRBJ2-7|TRBD1|TRBV5-4|once
CASSLAGTGVEQYF
TGTGCCAGCAGCTTGGCCGGGACAGGGGTCGAGCAGTACTTC
>TRBJ2-5|NA|TRBV19|NA
CASSTQEETQYF
TGTGCCAGTAGTACACAGGAGGAGACCCAGTACTTC
>TRBJ2-1|TRBD2|TRBV5-4|NA
CASSLAGGGAENEQFF
TGTGCCAGCAGCTTGGCCGGCGGGGGGGCGGAAAATGAGCAGTTCTTC
>TRBJ2-5|NA|TRBV5-1|NA
CASSPVTFMGGETQYF
TGCGCCAGCAGCCCGGTGACATTTATGGGGGGAGAGACCCAGTACTTC
>TRBJ2-1|TRBD2|TRBV7-6|NA
CASSTRGYNEQFF
TGTGCCAGCAGCACGCGGGGGTACAATGAGCAGTTCTTC
>TRBJ2-7|NA|TRBV19|once
CASSTWDKTYEQYF
TGTGCCAGTAGTACTTGGGACAAGACCTACGAGCAGTACTTC
>TRBJ1-4|TRBD1|TRBV6-4|few
CASSDLDRGREKLFF
TGTGCCAGCAGTGACCTAGACAGGGGGCGAGAAAAACTGTTTTTT
>TRBJ2-7|TRBD1|TRBV7-9|NA
CASSYRDRPYEQYF
TGTGCCAGCAGCTACCGGGACAGGCCTTACGAGCAGTACTTC
>TRBJ2-7|NA|TRBV6-2/TRBV6-3|few
CASSTRTAMAFKSSYEQYF
TGTGCCAGCAGTACCAGGACAGCGATGGCCTTCAAAAGCTCCTACGAGCAGTACTTC
>TRBJ1-4|NA|TRBV5-5|NA
CASSLVPGEWKKLFF
TGTGCCAGCAGCTTGGTACCGGGGGAGTGGAAAAAACTGTTTTTT
>TRBJ2-3|NA|TRBV11-1|NA
CASSLPDSDTQYF
TGTGCCAGCAGCTTACCAGACTCCGATACGCAGTATTTT
>TRBJ1-1|TRBD1|TRBV10-3|NA
CAMGQGARGYTEAFF
TGTGCCATGGGACAGGGGGCCAGGGGTTACACTGAAGCTTTCTTT
>TRBJ1-2|NA|TRBV27|NA
CASSLVGDYGYTF
TGTGCCAGCAGTTTGGTAGGGGACTATGGCTACACCTTC
>TRBJ2-6|NA|TRBV6-5|once
CASKWGDGANVLTF
TGTGCCAGCAAATGGGGAGATGGGGCCAACGTCCTGACTTTC
>TRBJ1-5|NA|TRBV7-9|NA
CASRKTGPNQPQHF
TGTGCCAGCAGAAAGACAGGCCCCAATCAGCCCCAGCATTTT
>TRBJ1-4|TRBD1|TRBV19|once
CASSEGQGAGEKLFF
TGTGCCAGTAGTGAGGGACAGGGGGCCGGTGAAAAACTGTTTTTT
>TRBJ1-1|NA|TRBV29-1|NA
CSVRKDGDTEAFF
TGCAGCGTTCGTAAGGACGGGGACACTGAAGCTTTCTTT
>TRBJ1-2|NA|TRBV21-1|NA
CASSIYSPSNYGYTF
TGTGCCAGCAGCATATACAGCCCTTCTAACTATGGCTACACCTTC
>TRBJ2-6|NA|TRBV19|few
CASSRQMYSGANVLTF
TGTGCCAGTAGCAGACAGATGTACTCTGGGGCCAACGTCCTGACTTTC
>TRBJ2-5|NA|TRBV19|NA
CASSIPQRETQYF
TGTGCCAGTAGTATACCCCAACGGGAGACCCAGTACTTC